This TCR beta chain was retrieved from a study of PD-1 blockade in mismatch repair-deficient tumors. About the study: Patients had approximately 11 mismatch repair-deficient cancer types and were previously treated and progressing.

Germline V gene data show CDR1 as SGHNT and CDR2 as YENEEA. V lost 5 bases, J lost 7 bases, and 11 bases stayed unmatched. The CDR3 loop spans 16 amino acids. PCR or immunohistochemistry showed mismatch repair deficiency in every enrolled patient. Whole-study results and caveats: After pembrolizumab, tumor-resident clones rose rapidly, then generally contracted before radiologic responses.

Worth noting for this clone: As yet, its antigen is unknown.

TCRdb's copy holds only in-frame clones and misses some; the assay was immunoSEQ multiplex PCR. The sample consists of 130,000 or so clones, around 87% of them appearing once. This clonotype was obtained from an adult with mismatch repair-deficient cancer. The sample here was peripheral blood, taken 44 weeks after starting pembrolizumab. The rearrangement joins TRBV11-3 to TRBJ2-2, with 9 bases lining up with TRBD2. CDR3 bases: TGTGCCAGCAGCCTCCTGCGGGAGGGCCGGGGCGGGGAGCTGTTTTTT. Protein: CASSLLREGRGGELFF. The complete variable domain, with remaining parts taken from reference TRBV11-3 and TRBJ2-2, reads EAGVVQSPRYKIIEKKQPVAFWCNPISGHNTLYWYLQNLGQGPELLIRYENEEAVDDSQLPKDRFSAERLKGVDSTLKIQPAELGDSAVYLCASSLLREGRGGELFFGEGSRLTVL.